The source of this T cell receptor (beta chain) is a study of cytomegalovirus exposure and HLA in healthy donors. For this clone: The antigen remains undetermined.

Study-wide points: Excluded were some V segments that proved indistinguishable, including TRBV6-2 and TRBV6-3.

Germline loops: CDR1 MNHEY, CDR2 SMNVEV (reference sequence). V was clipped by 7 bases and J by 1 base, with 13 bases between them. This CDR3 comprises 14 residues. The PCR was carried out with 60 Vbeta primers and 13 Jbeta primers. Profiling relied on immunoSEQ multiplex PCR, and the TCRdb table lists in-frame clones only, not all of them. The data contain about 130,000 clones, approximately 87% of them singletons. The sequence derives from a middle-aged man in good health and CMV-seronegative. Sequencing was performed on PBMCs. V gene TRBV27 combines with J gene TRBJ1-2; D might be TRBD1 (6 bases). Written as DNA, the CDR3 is TGTGCCAGCAAAGGGGGAGCTTATAACTATGGCTACACCTTC. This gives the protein CASKGGAYNYGYTF.